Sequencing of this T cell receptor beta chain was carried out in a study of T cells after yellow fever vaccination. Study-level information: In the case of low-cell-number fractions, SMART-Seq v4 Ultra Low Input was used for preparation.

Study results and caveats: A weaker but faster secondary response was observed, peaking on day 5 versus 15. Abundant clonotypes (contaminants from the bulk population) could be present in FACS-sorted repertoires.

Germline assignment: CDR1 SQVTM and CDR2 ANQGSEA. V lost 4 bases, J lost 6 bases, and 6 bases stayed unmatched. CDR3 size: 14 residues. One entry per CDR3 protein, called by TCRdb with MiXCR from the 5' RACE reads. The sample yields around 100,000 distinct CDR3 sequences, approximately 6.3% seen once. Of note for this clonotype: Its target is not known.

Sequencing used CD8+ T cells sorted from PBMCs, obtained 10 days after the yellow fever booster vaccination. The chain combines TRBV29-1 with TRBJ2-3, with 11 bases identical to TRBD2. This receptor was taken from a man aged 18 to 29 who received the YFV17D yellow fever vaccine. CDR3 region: CSVVLAGALDTQYF. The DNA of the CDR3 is TGCAGCGTTGTACTAGCGGGGGCGTTGGATACGCAGTATTTT.